One sample yielded the 6 T cell receptor beta chains listed below, sequenced in a study of blood T cells in healthy people across ages. PCR was performed a second time for roughly 7 to 12 cycles using a sample-barcoded 5' primer and a J-beta primer mix. Each CDR3 protein is one row after TCRdb ran MiXCR on the 5' RACE reads. This table holds over 950,000 distinct CDR3 sequences, roughly two fifths found once. Specimen: blood. These receptors all come from a man aged 18 to 29 in good health.

Comment on this clonotype: A read error may be the cause here, since a much bigger clone is one base away. The chain joins TRBV2 to TRBJ2-1; D is perhaps TRBD2 (6 bases). V shed 7 bases and J shed 12 bases, with 22 bases lying between them. CDR1 and CDR2 (germline): SNHLY, FYNNEI. This CDR3 spans 14 amino acids. The CDR3: CASTGTSRQDGQFF. The CDR3 DNA reads as TGTGCCAGCACAGGAACTAGCAGGCAGGATGGGCAGTTCTTC.

V is TRBV12-3 or TRBV12-4 and J is TRBJ2-2, with D maybe TRBD1 (6 bases). Trimming cost V 8 bases and J 7 bases, with 17 bases left between them. The CDR3 is made up of 14 amino acids. This CDR3 reads CASVVSGESGELFF. For the CDR3, the DNA is TGTGCCAGCGTTGTGTCAGGGGAGAGCGGGGAGCTGTTTTTT.

The gene calls are TRBV27 and TRBJ1-2; D is unresolved. Germline V gene lookup returns CDR1 MNHEY and CDR2 SMNVEV (reference sequence). Trimming removed 2 bases from V and 4 bases from J, with 11 bases in between. This CDR3 spans 14 amino acids. The CDR3 region is CASSLDGQSYGYTF. In DNA, the CDR3 is TGTGCCAGCAGTTTAGATGGCCAGAGCTATGGCTACACCTTC.

The table lists this clonotype with a count of one. The rearrangement joins TRBV4-3 to TRBJ2-2; D is unclear. The CDR3 has 14 residues. Germline CDR1 LGHNA, CDR2 YSLEER. Trimming left V 0 bases short and J 5 bases short, with 7 bases between. This CDR3 reads CASSQESATGELFF. For the CDR3, the DNA is TGCGCCAGCAGCCAAGAGTCTGCGACCGGGGAGCTGTTTTTT.

The chain recombines TRBV6-2 or TRBV6-3 with TRBJ2-1; TRBD2 might be the D (6 bases). Germline CDR1 reads MNHEY; CDR2 reads SVGEGT. This CDR3 region has 14 residues. V dropped 9 bases and J dropped 2 bases, with 14 bases sitting between them. The CDR3 nucleotides read TGTGCCAGTGCTCTCTCGGGGGCCTACAATGAGCAGTTCTTC. Its protein is CASALSGAYNEQFF.

In its sample, this clonotype was seen a few times. This chain connects TRBV7-9 to TRBJ2-5, with TRBD2 as a possible D gene (5 bases). CDR1 and CDR2 (germline): SEHNR, FQNEAQ (reference sequence). The CDR3 spans 16 residues. V lost 0 bases to trimming and J lost 2 bases, with 13 bases between them. The chain's CDR3 is CASSLAGSAVQETQYF. CDR3 DNA sequence: TGTGCCAGCAGCTTAGCCGGCTCAGCGGTTCAAGAGACCCAGTACTTC.